The 28 T cell receptor beta chains presented below share a single source sample, sequenced in a study of shared clonotypes between healthy human individuals. Clones were read by immunoSEQ multiplex PCR, and TCRdb kept only the in-frame ones, dropping some. Here the sample spans about 490,000 clones, around 80% being singletons. Sequencing input: PBMCs. The receptors were gathered from a middle-aged woman in good health. Some clones in this sample may be carry-over from other donors' samples.

V is TRBV5-1 and J is TRBJ2-5; TRBD1 matches 8 bases. The ends lost 4 bases at V and 0 bases at J; junction bases unmatched: 2. The CDR3 has 14 residues. Germline CDR1 SGHRS, CDR2 YFSETQ. CDR3 amino acids: CASSRTGHQETQYF. The CDR3 bases are TGCGCCAGCAGCCGGACAGGGCACCAAGAGACCCAGTACTTC.

This clone was counted between two and nine times. The J gene is TRBJ1-6, the V gene TRBV2; D is undetermined. The V gene's germline CDR1 is SNHLY and CDR2 FYNNEI. Trimming removed 2 bases from V and 2 bases from J, with 7 bases in between. The CDR3 contains 15 residues. CDR3 DNA sequence: TGTGCCAGCAGTGAAAAGGAAACCTATAATTCACCCCTCCACTTT. This sequence encodes CASSEKETYNSPLHF.

This chain connects TRBV7-8 to TRBJ1-2, with D possibly being TRBD1 (5 bases). Germline V gene sequence: CDR1 SGHVS, CDR2 FQNEAQ. This CDR3 comprises 14 residues. Deletions cut 0 bases from V and 4 bases from J, with 9 bases between. The CDR3 DNA reads as TGTGCCAGCAGCTTAGCGGCGGGGACCTATGGCTACACCTTC. Protein: CASSLAAGTYGYTF.

Many counts were recorded for this clone. The chain links TRBV6-1 to TRBJ2-5; tentative D call: TRBD2 (5 bases). CDR3 length equals 16 residues. The germline CDR1 and CDR2 sequences are MNHNS and SASEGT. V lost 0 bases and J 3 bases, leaving 14 bases between the germline ends. The CDR3 DNA reads as TGTGCCAGCAGTGAAGCGCAGACGGGAACGAAAGAGACCCAGTACTTC. Translating gives CASSEAQTGTKETQYF.

V gene TRBV6-6 combines with J gene TRBJ1-3; no clear D. Trimming removed 5 bases from V and 0 bases from J, with 8 bases in between. CDR3 size: 14 residues. Looked up from germline, CDR1 is MNHNY and CDR2 is SVGAGI (reference sequence). The CDR3 is CASSRSPSGNTIYF. Written as DNA, the CDR3 is TGTGCCAGCAGTAGAAGCCCCTCTGGAAACACCATATATTTT.

The rearrangement links TRBV7-3 to TRBJ2-2; possible D gene TRBD2, 6 bases. Germline V gene lookup returns CDR1 SGHTA and CDR2 FQGTGA. V dropped 2 bases and J dropped 4 bases, with 11 bases sitting between them. The CDR3 is made up of 15 amino acids. The CDR3 region is CASSLRERGTGELFF. DNA of the CDR3: TGTGCCAGCAGCTTACGGGAGAGAGGCACCGGGGAGCTGTTTTTT.

This clone was counted a few times. A much larger clone differs by one base, so this may be a read error. The CDR3 nucleotides are TGTGCCAGCAAGGATCGATCAGGGCTAGCTAACTATGGCTGCACCTTC. It yields the protein CASKDRSGLANYGCTF. J is TRBJ1-2 and V is TRBV28; a possible D gene is TRBD1 (5 bases). Germline V lookup: CDR1 MDHEN, CDR2 SYDVKM. CDR3 length: 16 amino acids.

The rearrangement joins TRBV30 to TRBJ2-7; 12 bases fit TRBD1. CDR1 is GTSNPN and CDR2 is SVGIG in the germline V gene (reference sequence). CDR3 length equals 14 residues. With 5 bases clipped from V and 6 bases from J, the junction kept 8 bases outside the gene matches. The CDR3 is CAWGELGQGAEQYF. CDR3 coding DNA: TGTGCCTGGGGAGAGTTGGGACAGGGGGCCGAGCAGTACTTC.

The genes are TRBV11-2 and TRBJ2-1; 11 positions match TRBD2. Germline V gene data show CDR1 as SGHAT and CDR2 as FQNNGV. The V and J ends lost 3 bases and 3 bases, in that order; junction bases with no gene match: 7. The CDR3 consists of 17 residues. CDR3 protein: CASSFRRLAGYYNEQFF. CDR3 sequence (DNA): TGTGCCAGCAGCTTCCGAAGACTAGCGGGGTACTACAATGAGCAGTTCTTC. The full variable domain, completed using reference TRBV11-2 and TRBJ2-1, is EAGVAQSPRYKIIEKRQSVAFWCNPISGHATLYWYQQILGQGPKLLIQFQNNGVVDDSQLPKDRFSAERLKGVDSTLKIQPAKLEDSAVYLCASSFRRLAGYYNEQFFGPGTRLTVL.

The chain joins TRBV29-1 to TRBJ2-4, with D unclear. Trimming pared 6 bases from V and 11 bases from J, leaving 17 bases between. Looked up from germline, CDR1 is SQVTM and CDR2 is ANQGSEA. This CDR3 is built from 12 residues. The CDR3 DNA follows: TGCAGCGTGACCGACGCGGAGCGTGTTCAGTACTTC. Amino acid sequence: CSVTDAERVQYF.

V is TRBV7-6 and J is TRBJ2-7; D is ambiguous. This CDR3 is 14 amino acids long. Germline V lookup: CDR1 SGHVS, CDR2 FNYEAQ. V lost 1 base, J lost 3 bases, and 10 bases lay in between. The CDR3 sequence: CASSLDSGVYEQYF. The CDR3 DNA reads as TGTGCCAGCAGCTTAGATTCTGGGGTCTACGAGCAGTACTTC.

The chain employs TRBV9 and TRBJ2-7, with TRBD1 matching 9 bases. This CDR3 contains 14 residues. Germline loops: CDR1 SGDLS, CDR2 YYNGEE. The trim removed 3 bases at V and 3 bases at J, leaving 4 bases unmatched. In DNA form, the CDR3 reads TGTGCCAGCAGCGCAGGGACAGGGCTCTACGAGCAGTACTTC. It specifies CASSAGTGLYEQYF.

The rearrangement links TRBV5-1 to TRBJ2-1; unclear D gene. The CDR3 runs to 14 residues. V lost 4 bases, J lost 6 bases, and 14 bases lay in between. Germline CDR1 SGHRS, CDR2 YFSETQ. The CDR3 bases are TGCGCCAGCAGCGCCAATAACGCGATCAATGAGCAGTTCTTC. It is translated as CASSANNAINEQFF.

In this sample, this clone turned up a few times. The genes are TRBV18 and TRBJ1-2, with no clear D. V lost 0 bases and J 4 bases, leaving 12 bases between the germline ends. The CDR3 loop spans 15 amino acids. The germline CDR1 and CDR2 sequences are KGHSH and LQKENI. CDR3 region: CASSPPGSGSYGYTF. The CDR3 DNA sequence: TGTGCCAGCTCACCACCGGGCTCCGGATCCTATGGCTACACCTTC.

This clone has just a few counts. The rearrangement links TRBV2 to TRBJ2-1, with TRBD2 as a possible D gene (7 bases). CDR3 size: 14 residues. Per the germline V gene, CDR1 is SNHLY and CDR2 is FYNNEI. The V gene lost 7 bases and the J gene lost 10 bases, with 20 bases spanning the gap. In DNA form, the CDR3 reads TGTGCCAGCAACCCCATTGGGGGGGCGGGCGAGCAGTTCTTC. Its protein product is CASNPIGGAGEQFF.

The chain carries TRBV7-9 and TRBJ2-7; 10 bases fit TRBD2. This CDR3 has 16 residues. The germline V gene encodes CDR1 SEHNR and CDR2 FQNEAQ (reference sequence). Germline trimming cut 1 base from V and 2 bases from J; bases unmatched to any gene: 5. The CDR3 loop reads CASSLVSGRSAYEQYF. The CDR3 coding sequence is TGTGCCAGCAGCTTAGTTAGCGGGAGGAGTGCCTACGAGCAGTACTTC.

This rearrangement joins TRBV6-4 to TRBJ2-3, with D uncertain. V shed 5 bases and J shed 3 bases, with 3 bases lying between them. The length of the CDR3 is 11 residues. Per germline, CDR1 MRHNA and CDR2 SNTAGT. As DNA, the CDR3 is TGTGCCAGCAGTATGACAGATACGCAGTATTTT. Its protein is CASSMTDTQYF.

Worth noting for this clone: A single base is all that separates this from a far larger clone, so a read error is likely. CDR3 sequence reads: CVSSTGAPRRDEQYF. In DNA, the CDR3 is TGTGTCAGCAGCACCGGGGCCCCAAGACGAGACGAGCAGTACTTC. V gene TRBV11-2 combines with J gene TRBJ2-7, with D perhaps matching TRBD1 or TRBD2 (5 bases each). CDR1 and CDR2 (germline): SGHAT, FQNNGV. The CDR3 loop spans 15 amino acids.

V gene TRBV5-6 combines with J gene TRBJ2-7; D is possibly TRBD2 (5 bases). V shed 0 bases and J shed 7 bases, with 8 bases lying between them. The CDR3 loop spans 12 amino acids. The germline gives CDR1 SGHDT, CDR2 YYEEEE. The CDR3: CASSLVRGEQYF. In nucleotides, the CDR3 is TGTGCCAGCAGCTTGGTACGGGGTGAGCAGTACTTC.

The CDR3, as DNA: TGTGCCACCAGCAGAGATAGGGACAGCTCTAACTATGGCTACACCTTC. As protein: CATSRDRDSSNYGYTF. The chain links TRBV15 to TRBJ1-2; 7 bases align to TRBD1. The CDR3 runs to 16 residues. V lost 0 bases and J lost 0; bases outside the gene matches: 4. The germline gives CDR1 LNHNV, CDR2 YYDKDF (reference sequence).

The chain couples TRBV10-1 to TRBJ2-1, with unresolved D. This CDR3 contains 14 residues. Germline V lookup: CDR1 WNHNN, CDR2 SYGVQD (reference sequence). V was cut by 2 bases and J by 8 bases, with 13 bases left in between. CDR3 loop: CASSESYPADEQFF. In nucleotides, the CDR3 is TGCGCCAGCAGTGAGAGTTATCCCGCCGATGAGCAGTTCTTC.

The J gene is TRBJ2-7, the V gene TRBV13; unclear D gene. CDR3 length: 12 residues. The V end was cut by 5 bases, the J end by 4 bases, with 9 bases between. Looked up from germline, CDR1 is PRHDT and CDR2 is FYEKMQ (reference sequence). In DNA form, the CDR3 reads TGTGCCAGCAGCCAACGACGGTACGAGCAGTACTTC. Its translation: CASSQRRYEQYF.

The V call is TRBV5-1, the J call TRBJ2-1, with D possibly matching TRBD1 (5 bases). V was shortened by 4 bases and J by 6 bases, with 11 bases between the two germline ends. Germline V gene sequence: CDR1 SGHRS, CDR2 YFSETQ. The CDR3 covers 13 residues. The CDR3 sequence is CASSISQGNEQFF. DNA for the CDR3: TGCGCCAGCAGCATCTCGCAGGGCAATGAGCAGTTCTTC.

The chain carries TRBV28 and TRBJ1-1, with TRBD1 matching over 8 bases. Germline V gene data show CDR1 as MDHEN and CDR2 as SYDVKM. V lost 3 bases, J lost 4 bases, and 4 bases stayed unmatched. The CDR3 is made up of 14 amino acids. CDR3 in amino acids: CASSLSQGGTEAFF. The CDR3 coding sequence is TGTGCCAGCAGTTTGTCACAGGGGGGCACTGAAGCTTTCTTT. Using reference TRBV28 and TRBJ1-1 for the parts outside the CDR3, the full variable domain is DVKVTQSSRYLVKRTGEKVFLECVQDMDHENMFWYRQDPGLGLRLIYFSYDVKMKEKGDIPEGYSVSREKKERFSLILESASTNQTSMYLCASSLSQGGTEAFFGQGTRLTVV.

The chain employs TRBV4-3 and TRBJ2-5; weak D call: TRBD2 (6 bases). The J call may be incorrect, as the DNA end agrees better with TRBJ2-7. CDR3 length: 16 amino acids. In germline, CDR1 is LGHNA, CDR2 YSLEER. CDR3 loop: CASSQDWRGSSYEQYF. In nucleotides, the CDR3 is TGCGCCAGCAGCCAAGATTGGAGGGGTAGTTCCTACGAGCAGTACTTC.

This chain links TRBV29-1 with TRBJ2-7, with D perhaps TRBD2 (6 bases). Germline values: CDR1 SQVTM, CDR2 ANQGSEA. The V end lost 7 bases, the J end lost 3 bases, and 22 bases lay between the germline ends. The CDR3 sequence is 15 residues long. The CDR3 DNA sequence: TGCAGCGCTGGGGGATTGGAGGGGAGAAACTACGAGCAGTACTTC. It codes for CSAGGLEGRNYEQYF.

The V gene is TRBV5-6, the J gene TRBJ1-1; no reliable D call. Per the germline V gene, CDR1 is SGHDT and CDR2 is YYEEEE. The CDR3 is made up of 13 amino acids. Between the trimmed V and J ends, which lost 2 bases and 1 base, there was a span of 6 bases. CDR3 sequence: CASSFQENTEAFF. Here the CDR3 DNA reads TGTGCCAGCAGCTTTCAGGAGAACACTGAAGCTTTCTTT.

For this clone: An end of the junction does not agree with germline; a read error may underlie this. V gene TRBV7-7 combines with J gene TRBJ2-2; D is tentatively TRBD1 or TRBD2 (6 bases each). The CDR3 is 15 residues long. Looked up from germline, CDR1 is SSHAT and CDR2 is FNYEAQ (reference sequence). DNA for the CDR3: TGTGCTAGCAGCCAAGACACAGGGAGGTCCGGGGAGCTGTTTTTT. Protein product: CASSQDTGRSGELFF.